This is a list of T cell receptor beta chains from one sample in a study of shared clonotypes between healthy human individuals. Repertoires were generated with immunoSEQ multiplex PCR, while TCRdb's copy carries only in-frame clones and drops some. The sample contains hundreds of thousands of clones, 74% of which appear only once. The source material was memory CD4+ T cells sorted from blood. Every receptor here comes from a woman in her twenties or thirties in good health. CDR3s include the opening cysteine and the closing phenylalanine or tryptophan. The D gene is left open where the match is weak. Expanded clones are given a class, and other clones once, few, many or no size at all.

NA | TRBJ2-5 | once | TRBV5-1 | CASSLHGPRRGETQYF | TGCGCCAGCAGCTTGCATGGGCCCCGAAGGGGAGAGACCCAGTACTTC
NA | TRBJ2-7 | NA | TRBV7-9 | CASSQVGNTYEQYF | TGTGCCAGCAGCCAGGTGGGAAACACCTACGAGCAGTACTTC
TRBD1 | TRBJ2-7 | NA | TRBV10-3 | CAISDSGTGVGEQYF | TGTGCCATCAGTGATTCAGGGACAGGGGTTGGCGAGCAGTACTTC
TRBD1 | TRBJ2-7 | NA | TRBV7-2 | CASSIPRQGIYEQYF | TGTGCCAGCAGCATCCCCCGACAGGGCATCTACGAGCAGTACTTC
TRBD2 | TRBJ2-7 | many | TRBV9 | CASSVRAGGPYEQYF | TGTGCCAGCAGCGTAAGGGCGGGAGGGCCCTACGAGCAGTACTTC
NA | TRBJ2-7 | NA | TRBV6-5 | CASSYSTRLDHEQYF | TGTGCCAGCAGTTACTCGACGCGGTTGGACCACGAGCAGTACTTC
TRBD1 | TRBJ2-5 | NA | TRBV9 | CASSASGTGPVSETQYF | TGTGCCAGCAGCGCTTCCGGGACAGGGCCCGTTTCGGAGACCCAGTACTTC
NA | TRBJ2-7 | NA | TRBV6-1 | CASSFGLINSYEQYF | TGTGCCAGCAGCTTCGGACTGATCAACTCCTACGAGCAGTACTTC
TRBD2 | TRBJ2-1 | once | TRBV5-1 | CASSGGSGTSKFF | TGCGCCAGCAGCGGAGGATCCGGGACTAGTAAGTTCTTC
NA | TRBJ2-2 | many | TRBV7-6 | CASSLTGGSTGELFF | TGTGCCAGCAGCCTTACTGGCGGGTCCACCGGGGAGCTGTTTTTT
NA | TRBJ1-1 | few | TRBV28 | CASSLPGRKAFF | TGTGCCAGCAGTCTCCCCGGGAGGAAAGCTTTCTTT
TRBD1 | TRBJ1-2 | many | TRBV6-1 | CASSEGDRGRNGYTF | TGTGCCAGCAGTGAAGGGGACAGGGGGCGTAATGGCTACACCTTC
NA | TRBJ1-5 | few | TRBV2 | CASSDRSSNQPQHF | TGTGCCAGCAGTGACAGATCTAGCAATCAGCCCCAGCATTTT
NA | TRBJ2-1 | NA | TRBV13 | CASSSRDRSYNEQFF | TGTGCCAGCAGCTCACGGGACCGGAGTTACAATGAGCAGTTCTTC
TRBD1 | TRBJ1-1 | NA | TRBV19 | CASSTRTGGTEAFF | TGTGCCAGTAGTACCAGGACAGGTGGTACTGAAGCTTTCTTT
NA | TRBJ2-1 | NA | TRBV21-1 | CASSRIPGPRLRENEQFF | TGTGCCAGCAGCAGAATCCCGGGCCCCAGGTTGCGGGAGAATGAGCAGTTCTTC
NA | TRBJ1-5 | NA | TRBV4-1 | CASSPDGSNQPQHF | TGCGCCAGCAGCCCGGACGGCAGCAATCAGCCCCAGCATTTT
NA | TRBJ1-4 | NA | TRBV7-7 | CASSSGQPNEKLFF | TGTGCCAGCAGTTCGGGACAACCTAATGAAAAACTGTTTTTT
NA | TRBJ1-2 | NA | TRBV7-9 | CASSLAGALGGYTF | TGTGCCAGCAGCTTAGCGGGGGCCCTGGGGGGCTACACCTTC
NA | TRBJ1-4 | many | TRBV28 | CASSFGATNEKLFF | TGTGCCAGCAGTTTCGGAGCAACTAATGAAAAACTGTTTTTT
TRBD2 | TRBJ2-3 | NA | TRBV6-1 | CASSGVGLAGTDTQYF | TGTGCCAGCAGTGGGGTGGGACTAGCAGGCACAGATACGCAGTATTTT
NA | TRBJ2-3 | once | TRBV18 | CASSPDFSDTQYF | TGTGCCAGCTCGCCCGATTTCTCAGATACGCAGTATTTT
NA | TRBJ2-1 | NA | TRBV27 | CASSLYSLGPTQNNEQFF | TGTGCCAGCAGTCTTTACTCCCTTGGTCCGACCCAGAACAATGAGCAGTTCTTC
NA | TRBJ1-1 | few | TRBV6-5 | CASSSGQEGGEAFF | TGTGCCAGCAGTTCGGGTCAAGAGGGTGGTGAAGCTTTCTTT
NA | TRBJ2-7 | NA | TRBV27 | CASSFGEVGEQYF | TGTGCCAGCAGTTTTGGTGAGGTCGGTGAGCAGTACTTC
TRBD2 | TRBJ2-1 | NA | TRBV9 | CASSVAGGTNNEQFF | TGTGCCAGCAGCGTAGCGGGAGGGACTAACAATGAGCAGTTCTTC
TRBD1 | TRBJ1-3 | NA | TRBV28 | CASSLLHGTDSGNTIYF | TGTGCCAGCAGTCTACTGCACGGGACAGACTCTGGAAACACCATATATTTT
NA | TRBJ1-1 | once | TRBV2 | CASSEKARNTEAFF | TGTGCCAGCAGTGAAAAGGCCCGGAACACTGAAGCTTTCTTT
TRBD2 | TRBJ2-1 | once | TRBV5-1 | CASSLHGTSGNNEQFF | TGCGCCAGCAGCTTACACGGGACTAGCGGGAACAATGAGCAGTTCTTC
NA | TRBJ1-5 | many | TRBV2 | CASSDGDSNQPQHF | TGTGCCAGCAGTGACGGGGACAGCAATCAGCCCCAGCATTTT
TRBD2 | TRBJ2-7 | NA | TRBV2 | CASSEGLAGEGQYF | TGTGCCAGCAGTGAAGGCCTAGCGGGAGAGGGGCAGTACTTC
NA | TRBJ1-3 | NA | TRBV2 | CASSPQSSGNTIYF | TGTGCCAGCAGTCCTCAGAGCTCTGGAAACACCATATATTTT
NA | TRBJ2-7 | NA | TRBV5-1 | CASNGRSSYEQYF | TGCGCCAGCAACGGACGGAGCTCCTACGAGCAGTACTTC
NA | TRBJ2-7 | NA | TRBV5-1 | CASSSRSGRKSYEQYF | TGCGCCAGCAGCTCTAGATCCGGACGGAAATCCTACGAGCAGTACTTC
NA | TRBJ2-7 | NA | TRBV6-5 | CASSYSGPGVGYEQYF | TGTGCCAGCAGTTACTCGGGGCCCGGGGTGGGCTACGAGCAGTACTTC
NA | TRBJ1-1 | NA | TRBV7-3 | CASSSGQLMNTEAFF | TGTGCCAGCAGCTCGGGACAACTTATGAACACTGAAGCTTTCTTT
TRBD2 | TRBJ2-1 | NA | TRBV18 | CASSPPSGSFYEQFF | TGTGCCAGCTCACCGCCTAGCGGGAGTTTCTATGAGCAGTTCTTC
TRBD2 | TRBJ2-2 | few | TRBV27 | CASIGTSGTGELFF | TGTGCCAGCATCGGGACTAGCGGCACCGGGGAGCTGTTTTTT
TRBD1 | TRBJ1-1 | NA | TRBV28 | CASSSNDRGGKTEAFF | TGTGCCAGCAGTTCAAACGACAGGGGAGGAAAAACTGAAGCTTTCTTT
NA | TRBJ2-7 | few | TRBV11-2 | CASSLGGGGAYEQYF | TGTGCCAGCAGCTTAGGTGGAGGGGGCGCGTACGAGCAGTACTTC
NA | TRBJ1-6 | NA | TRBV28 | CASSLENSPLHF | TGTGCCAGCAGTTTAGAGAATTCACCCCTCCACTTT
NA | TRBJ1-5 | once | TRBV28 | CASSPFGSNQPQHF | TGTGCCAGCAGCCCGTTTGGTAGCAATCAGCCCCAGCATTTT
TRBD2 | TRBJ2-2 | NA | TRBV29-1 | CSVGLATYTGELFF | TGCAGCGTGGGACTAGCGACTTACACCGGGGAGCTGTTTTTT
NA | TRBJ2-3 | NA | TRBV5-1 | CASRRGRDPSTDTQYF | TGCGCCAGCAGGAGAGGCCGCGACCCCAGCACAGATACGCAGTATTTT
TRBD2 | TRBJ2-7 | many | TRBV25-1 | CASTGTSGTTYEQYF | TGTGCCAGCACCGGGACTAGCGGGACCACCTACGAGCAGTACTTC
TRBD1 | TRBJ1-5 | NA | TRBV7-6 | CASSQDRVQPQHF | TGTGCCAGCAGCCAAGACAGGGTTCAGCCCCAGCATTTT
NA | TRBJ1-2 | NA | TRBV7-9 | CASSPDTYGYTF | TGTGCCAGCAGCCCAGACACGTATGGCTACACCTTC
NA | TRBJ2-1 | NA | TRBV2 | CASRRDRSYNEQFF | TGTGCCAGCAGGCGGGACCGCTCCTACAATGAGCAGTTCTTC
NA | TRBJ2-5 | NA | TRBV9 | CASSVQVEPQETQYF | TGTGCCAGCAGCGTCCAGGTGGAGCCCCAAGAGACCCAGTACTTC
NA | TRBJ1-2 | few | TRBV30 | CAWSAGDYGYTF | TGTGCCTGGAGTGCCGGGGATTATGGCTACACCTTC
NA | TRBJ2-3 | NA | TRBV7-2 | CASSSRGDGTDTQYF | TGTGCCAGCAGCTCCCGCGGGGACGGCACAGATACGCAGTATTTT
NA | TRBJ2-3 | NA | TRBV30 | CAWSRETGRIGTDTQYF | TGTGCCTGGAGTAGAGAGACGGGGCGAATAGGCACAGATACGCAGTATTTT
NA | TRBJ1-4 | NA | TRBV2 | CASSVQGSKEKLFF | TGTGCCAGCAGTGTTCAGGGCTCGAAGGAAAAACTGTTTTTT
NA | TRBJ1-1 | NA | TRBV14 | CASSRGLWNTEAFF | TGTGCCAGCAGCCGCGGTTTGTGGAACACTGAAGCTTTCTTT